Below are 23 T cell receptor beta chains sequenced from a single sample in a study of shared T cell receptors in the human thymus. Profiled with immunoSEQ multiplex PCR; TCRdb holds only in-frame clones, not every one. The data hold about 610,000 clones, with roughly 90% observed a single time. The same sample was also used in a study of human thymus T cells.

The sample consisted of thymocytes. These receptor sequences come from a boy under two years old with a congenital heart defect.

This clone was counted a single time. CDR3 nucleotide sequence: TGTGCCAGCAGCGGGTCCGGGACAGGGAGGTACGAGCAGTACTTC. Its translation: CASSGSGTGRYEQYF. This chain uses TRBV21-1 with TRBJ2-7; the D call of TRBD1 is as the table states it, not checked on the DNA. TRBV21-1 is a pseudogene segment. The CDR3 runs 15 residues.

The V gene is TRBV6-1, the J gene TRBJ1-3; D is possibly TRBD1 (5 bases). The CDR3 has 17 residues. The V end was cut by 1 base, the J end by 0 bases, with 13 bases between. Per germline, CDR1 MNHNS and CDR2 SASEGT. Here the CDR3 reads CASSEEGLPLSGNTIYF. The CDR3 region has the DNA TGTGCCAGCAGTGAAGAGGGGCTCCCACTCTCTGGAAACACCATATATTTT.

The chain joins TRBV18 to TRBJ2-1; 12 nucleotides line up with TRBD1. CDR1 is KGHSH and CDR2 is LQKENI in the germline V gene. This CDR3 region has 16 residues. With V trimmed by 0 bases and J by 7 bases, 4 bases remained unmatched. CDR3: CASSPPGTGGLNEQFF. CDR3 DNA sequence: TGTGCCAGCTCACCACCCGGGACAGGGGGCTTAAATGAGCAGTTCTTC.

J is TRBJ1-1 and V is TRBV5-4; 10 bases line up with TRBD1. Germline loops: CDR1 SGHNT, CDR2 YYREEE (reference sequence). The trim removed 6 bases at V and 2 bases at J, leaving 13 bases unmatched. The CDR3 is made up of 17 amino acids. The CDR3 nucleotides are TGTGCCAGCACCGGGGACAGGGGCTTATTCTGTAACACTGAAGCTTTCTTT. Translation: CASTGDRGLFCNTEAFF.

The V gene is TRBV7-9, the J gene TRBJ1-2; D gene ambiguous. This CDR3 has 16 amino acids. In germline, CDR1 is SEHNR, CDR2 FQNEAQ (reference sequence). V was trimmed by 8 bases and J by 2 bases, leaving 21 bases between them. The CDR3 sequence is CASFFFPGLRNYGYTF. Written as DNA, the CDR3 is TGTGCCAGCTTTTTTTTTCCGGGATTAAGAAACTATGGCTACACCTTC.

The CDR3 loop is CAISEGGHNPKETQYF. For the CDR3, the DNA is TGTGCCATCAGCGAGGGGGGACATAACCCCAAAGAGACCCAGTACTTC. The chain employs TRBV10-3 and TRBJ2-5; D assignment may be TRBD1 or TRBD2 (6 bases each). The CDR3 loop spans 16 amino acids. Trimming left V 6 bases short and J 3 bases short, with 20 bases between. Germline V CDR1 and CDR2: ENHRY, SYGVKD.

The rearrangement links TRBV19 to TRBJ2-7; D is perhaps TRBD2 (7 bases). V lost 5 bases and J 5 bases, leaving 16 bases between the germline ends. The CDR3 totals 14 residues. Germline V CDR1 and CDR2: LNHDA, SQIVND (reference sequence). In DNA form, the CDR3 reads TGTGCCAGTAGTCTCCTCGGGGGGCGTAACGAGCAGTACTTC. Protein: CASSLLGGRNEQYF.

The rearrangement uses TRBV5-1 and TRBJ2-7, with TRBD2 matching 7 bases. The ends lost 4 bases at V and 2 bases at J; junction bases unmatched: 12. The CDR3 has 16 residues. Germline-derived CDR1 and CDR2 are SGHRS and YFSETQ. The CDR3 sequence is CASSTPLRGVAYEQYF. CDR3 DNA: TGCGCCAGCAGCACTCCCCTTCGGGGGGTCGCCTACGAGCAGTACTTC.

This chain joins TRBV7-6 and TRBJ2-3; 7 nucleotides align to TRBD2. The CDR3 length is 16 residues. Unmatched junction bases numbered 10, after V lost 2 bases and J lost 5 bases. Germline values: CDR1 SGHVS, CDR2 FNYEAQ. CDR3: CASSLNRRELGDTQYF. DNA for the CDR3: TGTGCCAGCAGCTTAAATCGGCGGGAGTTGGGAGATACGCAGTATTTT.

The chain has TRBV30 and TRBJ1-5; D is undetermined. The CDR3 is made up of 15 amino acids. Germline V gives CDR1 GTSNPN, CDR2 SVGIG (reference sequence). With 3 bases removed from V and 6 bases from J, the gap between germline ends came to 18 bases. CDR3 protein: CAWSQPDCLSQPQHF. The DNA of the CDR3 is TGTGCCTGGAGCCAGCCGGACTGTCTTAGTCAGCCCCAGCATTTT.

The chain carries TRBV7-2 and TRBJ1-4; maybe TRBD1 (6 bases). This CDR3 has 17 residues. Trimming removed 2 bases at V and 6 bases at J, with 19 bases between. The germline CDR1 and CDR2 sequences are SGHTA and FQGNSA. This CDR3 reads CASSLRPDRRRHEKLFF. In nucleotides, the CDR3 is TGTGCCAGCAGCTTACGGCCCGACAGGAGGCGTCATGAAAAACTGTTTTTT.

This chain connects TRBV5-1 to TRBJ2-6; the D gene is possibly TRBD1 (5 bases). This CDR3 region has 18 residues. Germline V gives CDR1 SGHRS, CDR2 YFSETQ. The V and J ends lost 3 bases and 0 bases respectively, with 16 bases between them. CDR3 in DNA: TGCGCCAGCAGCTCGACGTGGGGCGCTTCCTCTGGGGCCAACGTCCTGACTTTC. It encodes CASSSTWGASSGANVLTF.

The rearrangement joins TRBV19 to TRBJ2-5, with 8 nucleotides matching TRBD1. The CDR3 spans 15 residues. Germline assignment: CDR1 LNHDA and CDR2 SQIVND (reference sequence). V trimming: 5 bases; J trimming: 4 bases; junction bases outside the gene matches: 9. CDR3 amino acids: CASSPQDRVGETQYF. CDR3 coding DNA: TGTGCCAGTAGTCCGCAGGACAGGGTGGGAGAGACCCAGTACTTC. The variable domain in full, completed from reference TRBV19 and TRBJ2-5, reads DGGITQSPKYLFRKEGQNVTLSCEQNLNHDAMYWYRQDPGQGLRLIYYSQIVNDFQKGDIAEGYSVSREKKESFPLTVTSAQKNPTAFYLCASSPQDRVGETQYFGPGTRLLVL.

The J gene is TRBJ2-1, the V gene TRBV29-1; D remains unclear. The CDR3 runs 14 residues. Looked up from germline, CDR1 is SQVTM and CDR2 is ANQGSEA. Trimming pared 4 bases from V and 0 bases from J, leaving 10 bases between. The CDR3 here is CSVVRVSSYNEQFF. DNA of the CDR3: TGCAGCGTTGTTCGGGTAAGCTCCTACAATGAGCAGTTCTTC.

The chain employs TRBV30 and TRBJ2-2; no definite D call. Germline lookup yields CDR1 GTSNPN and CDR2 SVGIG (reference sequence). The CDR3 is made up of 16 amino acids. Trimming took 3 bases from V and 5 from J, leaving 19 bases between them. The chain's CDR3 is CAWRYSVRFRTGELFF. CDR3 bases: TGTGCCTGGAGATACAGTGTACGTTTTAGGACCGGGGAGCTGTTTTTT.

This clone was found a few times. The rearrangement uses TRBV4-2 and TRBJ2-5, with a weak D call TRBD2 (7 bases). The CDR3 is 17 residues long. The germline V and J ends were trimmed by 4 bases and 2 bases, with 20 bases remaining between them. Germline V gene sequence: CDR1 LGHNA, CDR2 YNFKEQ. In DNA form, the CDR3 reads TGTGCCAGCAGCCCTCGAGGGGGGCTAGCGGAACAAGAGACCCAGTACTTC. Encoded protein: CASSPRGGLAEQETQYF.

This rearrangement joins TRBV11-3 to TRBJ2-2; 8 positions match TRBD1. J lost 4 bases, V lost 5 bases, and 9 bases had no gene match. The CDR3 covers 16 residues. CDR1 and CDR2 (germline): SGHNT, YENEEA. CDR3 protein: CASSLRGRGVTGELFF. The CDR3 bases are TGTGCCAGCAGCCTCAGGGGGCGCGGGGTCACCGGGGAGCTGTTTTTT.

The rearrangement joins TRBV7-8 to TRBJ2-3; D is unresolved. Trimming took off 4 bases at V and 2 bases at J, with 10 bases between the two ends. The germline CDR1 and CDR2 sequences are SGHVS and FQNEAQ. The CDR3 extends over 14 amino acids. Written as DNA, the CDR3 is TGTGCCAGCAGCTCCCTGGCAACCACAGATACGCAGTATTTT. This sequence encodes CASSSLATTDTQYF.

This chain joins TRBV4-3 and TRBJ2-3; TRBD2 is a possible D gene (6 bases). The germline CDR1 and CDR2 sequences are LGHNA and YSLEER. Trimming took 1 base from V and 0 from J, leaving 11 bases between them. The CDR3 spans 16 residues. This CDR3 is CASSQVRAGSTDTQYF. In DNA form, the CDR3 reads TGCGCCAGCAGCCAAGTCCGGGCGGGGAGCACAGATACGCAGTATTTT.

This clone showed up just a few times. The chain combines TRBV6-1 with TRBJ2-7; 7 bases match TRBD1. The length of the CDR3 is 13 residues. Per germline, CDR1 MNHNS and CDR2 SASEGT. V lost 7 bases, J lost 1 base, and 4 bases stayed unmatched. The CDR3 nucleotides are TGTGCCAGCACCTTGGACAGGTCCTACGAGCAGTACTTC. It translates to CASTLDRSYEQYF.

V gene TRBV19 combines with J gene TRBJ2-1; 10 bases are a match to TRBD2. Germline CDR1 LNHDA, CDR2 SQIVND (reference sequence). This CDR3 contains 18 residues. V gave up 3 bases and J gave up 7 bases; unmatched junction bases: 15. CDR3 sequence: CASSMPGLAPPGRNEQFF. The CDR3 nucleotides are TGTGCCAGTAGTATGCCGGGACTAGCGCCCCCGGGGAGAAATGAGCAGTTCTTC.

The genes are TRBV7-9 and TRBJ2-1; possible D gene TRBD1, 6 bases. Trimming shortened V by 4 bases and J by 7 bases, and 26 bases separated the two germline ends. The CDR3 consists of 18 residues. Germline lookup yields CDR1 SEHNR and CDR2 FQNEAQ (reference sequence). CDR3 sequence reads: CASSSRVEGHSLWNEQFF. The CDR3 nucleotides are TGTGCCAGCAGCTCCCGGGTTGAGGGACACTCCTTGTGGAATGAGCAGTTCTTC.

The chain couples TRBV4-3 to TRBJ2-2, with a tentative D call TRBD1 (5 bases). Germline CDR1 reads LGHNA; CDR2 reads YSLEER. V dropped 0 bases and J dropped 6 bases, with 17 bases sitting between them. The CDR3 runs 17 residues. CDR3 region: CASSQEGYGRGPGELFF. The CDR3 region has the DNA TGCGCCAGCAGCCAAGAGGGTTACGGAAGGGGCCCCGGGGAGCTGTTTTTT.